Listed here are 8 T cell receptor beta chains from one sample, sequenced in a study of blood T cell repertoires in COVID-19. Clones were read by immunoSEQ multiplex PCR, and TCRdb kept only the in-frame ones, dropping some. This sample carries roughly 100,000 clones, around 87% of them seen once, and the ten largest clones take about 3%. Sequencing used peripheral blood. The source is a man in his fifties or sixties with active or convalescent COVID-19.

This chain links TRBV19 with TRBJ1-1; 8 bases agree with TRBD1. V dropped 2 bases and J dropped 7; count of bases not matched to a gene: 3. Per the germline V gene, CDR1 is LNHDA and CDR2 is SQIVND (reference sequence). The CDR3 contains 13 residues. Here the CDR3 DNA reads TGTGCCAGTAGTATACAGGGGGCTGGTGAAGCTTTCTTT. Its protein is CASSIQGAGEAFF.

The chain couples TRBV19 to TRBJ1-6, with unresolved D. There are 13 residues in the CDR3. Trimming took off 1 base at V and 8 bases at J, with 6 bases between the two ends. Germline loops: CDR1 LNHDA, CDR2 SQIVND (reference sequence). CDR3 protein: CASSIVEDSPLHF. The CDR3 nucleotides read TGTGCCAGTAGTATAGTAGAGGATTCACCCCTCCACTTT. Complete variable domain (other parts from reference TRBV19 and TRBJ1-6): DGGITQSPKYLFRKEGQNVTLSCEQNLNHDAMYWYRQDPGQGLRLIYYSQIVNDFQKGDIAEGYSVSREKKESFPLTVTSAQKNPTAFYLCASSIVEDSPLHFGNGTRLTVT.

This chain links TRBV5-1 with TRBJ2-5, with TRBD2 as a possible D gene (6 bases). Trimming removed 0 bases from V and 5 bases from J, with 17 bases in between. The CDR3 is 16 residues long. CDR1 is SGHRS, CDR2 YFSETQ, per germline. The DNA of the CDR3 is TGCGCCAGCAGCTTGGGGAGGGACTCCCGGAGGGAGACCCAGTACTTC. Protein: CASSLGRDSRRETQYF.

This clone appeared once. The chain recombines TRBV7-2 with TRBJ1-1; D is ambiguous. The CDR3 has 14 residues. CDR1 and CDR2 from the germline V gene are SGHTA and FQGNSA. Trimming stripped 5 bases from V and 1 base from J, with 11 bases between. CDR3 in amino acids: CASSTFAGNTEAFF. The CDR3 region has the DNA TGTGCCAGCAGCACCTTCGCGGGGAACACTGAAGCTTTCTTT.

In this sample, this clone turned up once. This sequence joins TRBV6-4 and TRBJ1-2; 7 bases agree with TRBD1. Germline V gene sequence: CDR1 MRHNA, CDR2 SNTAGT. This CDR3 contains 14 residues. V was clipped by 6 bases and J by 2 bases; unmatched bases: 6. The CDR3 DNA reads TGTGCCAGCAGGACAGACAGGGTGAACTATGGCTACACCTTC. This gives the protein CASRTDRVNYGYTF.

This clone was counted a few times. The chain has TRBV25-1 and TRBJ1-6; TRBD1 agrees at 7 bases. Germline V lookup: CDR1 MGHDK, CDR2 SYGVNS. CDR3 length equals 15 residues. The J segment lost 6 bases and the V segment lost 3 bases, leaving 5 bases of the junction unmatched. In DNA, the CDR3 is TGTGCCAGCAGTGACTCCGGACAGGCTAATTCACCCCTCCACTTT. Translation gives CASSDSGQANSPLHF.

In DNA, the CDR3 is TGTGCCATCGGCGACAGCCTCAACTATGGCTACACCTTC. Its protein is CAIGDSLNYGYTF. The chain combines TRBV10-3 with TRBJ1-2, with D perhaps TRBD1 (5 bases). Trimming shortened V by 8 bases and J by 2 bases, and 12 bases separated the two germline ends. The germline CDR1 and CDR2 sequences are ENHRY and SYGVKD. This CDR3 is 13 amino acids long.

This clone was detected only once. The gene calls are TRBV11-3 and TRBJ2-1; 9 nucleotides line up with TRBD2. This CDR3 is built from 16 residues. Germline V gene lookup returns CDR1 SGHNT and CDR2 YENEEA. Trimming cost V 1 base and J 7 bases; bases outside gene matches: 8. CDR3 in amino acids: CASSLGGLAVYNEQFF. The CDR3 DNA sequence: TGTGCCAGCAGCTTAGGGGGACTAGCAGTATATAATGAGCAGTTCTTC.